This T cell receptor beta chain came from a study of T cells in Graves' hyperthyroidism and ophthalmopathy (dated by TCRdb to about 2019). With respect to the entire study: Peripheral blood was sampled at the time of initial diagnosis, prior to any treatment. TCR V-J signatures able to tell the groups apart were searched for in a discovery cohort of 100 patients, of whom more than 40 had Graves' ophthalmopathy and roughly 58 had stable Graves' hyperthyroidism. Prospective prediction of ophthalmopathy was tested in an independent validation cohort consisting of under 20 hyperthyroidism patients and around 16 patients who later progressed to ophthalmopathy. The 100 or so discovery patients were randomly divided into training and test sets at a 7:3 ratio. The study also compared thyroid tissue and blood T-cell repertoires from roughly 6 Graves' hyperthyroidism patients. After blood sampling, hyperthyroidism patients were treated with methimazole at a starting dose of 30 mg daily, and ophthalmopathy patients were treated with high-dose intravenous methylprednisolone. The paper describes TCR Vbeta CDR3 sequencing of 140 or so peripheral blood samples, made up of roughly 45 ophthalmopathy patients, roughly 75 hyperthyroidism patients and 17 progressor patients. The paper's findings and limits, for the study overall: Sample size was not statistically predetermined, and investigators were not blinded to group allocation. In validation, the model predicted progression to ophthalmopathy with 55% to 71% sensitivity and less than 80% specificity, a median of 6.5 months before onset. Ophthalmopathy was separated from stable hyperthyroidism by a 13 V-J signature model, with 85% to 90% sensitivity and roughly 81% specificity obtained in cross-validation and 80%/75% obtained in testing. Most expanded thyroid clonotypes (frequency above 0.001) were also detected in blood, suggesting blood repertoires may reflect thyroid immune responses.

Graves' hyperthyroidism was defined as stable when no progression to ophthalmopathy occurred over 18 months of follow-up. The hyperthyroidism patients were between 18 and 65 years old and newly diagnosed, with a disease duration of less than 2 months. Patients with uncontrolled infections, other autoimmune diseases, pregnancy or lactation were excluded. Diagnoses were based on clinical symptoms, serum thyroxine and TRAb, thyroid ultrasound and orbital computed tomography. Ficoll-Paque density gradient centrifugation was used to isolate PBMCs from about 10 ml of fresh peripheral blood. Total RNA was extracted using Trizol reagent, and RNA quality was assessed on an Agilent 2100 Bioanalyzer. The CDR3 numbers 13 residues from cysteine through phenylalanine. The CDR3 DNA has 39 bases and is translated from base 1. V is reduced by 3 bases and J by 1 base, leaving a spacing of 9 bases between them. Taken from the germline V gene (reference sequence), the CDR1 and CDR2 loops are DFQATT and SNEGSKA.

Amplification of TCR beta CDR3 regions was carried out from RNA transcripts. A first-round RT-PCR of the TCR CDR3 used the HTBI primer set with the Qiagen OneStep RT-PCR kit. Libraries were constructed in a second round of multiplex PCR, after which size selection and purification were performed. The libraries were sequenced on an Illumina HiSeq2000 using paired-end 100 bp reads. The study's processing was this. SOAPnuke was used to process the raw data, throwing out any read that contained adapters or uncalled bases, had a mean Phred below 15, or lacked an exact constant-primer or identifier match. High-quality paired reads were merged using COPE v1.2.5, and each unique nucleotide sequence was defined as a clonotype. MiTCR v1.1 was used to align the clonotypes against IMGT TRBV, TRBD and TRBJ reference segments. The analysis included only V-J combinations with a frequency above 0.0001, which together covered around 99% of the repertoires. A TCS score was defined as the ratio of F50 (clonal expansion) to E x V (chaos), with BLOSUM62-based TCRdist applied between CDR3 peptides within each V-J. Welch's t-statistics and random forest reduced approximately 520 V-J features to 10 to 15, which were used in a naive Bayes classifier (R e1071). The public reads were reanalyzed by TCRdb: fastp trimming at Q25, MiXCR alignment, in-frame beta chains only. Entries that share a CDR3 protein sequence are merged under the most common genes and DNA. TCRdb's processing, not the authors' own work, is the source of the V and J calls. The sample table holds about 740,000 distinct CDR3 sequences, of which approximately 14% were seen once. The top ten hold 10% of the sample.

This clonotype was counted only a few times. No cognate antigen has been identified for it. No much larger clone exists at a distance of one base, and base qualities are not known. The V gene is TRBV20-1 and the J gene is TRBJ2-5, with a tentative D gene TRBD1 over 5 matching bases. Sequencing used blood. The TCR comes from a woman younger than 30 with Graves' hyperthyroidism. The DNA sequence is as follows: TGCAGTGCTAGTCAGGGCACCCAAGAGACCCAGTACTTC. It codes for CSASQGTQETQYF.